The 23 T cell receptor beta chains in this list originate from one sample, sequenced in a study of cytomegalovirus exposure and HLA in healthy donors. 60 Vbeta and 13 Jbeta primers were used in PCR. Generated by immunoSEQ multiplex PCR, the TCRdb table keeps only in-frame clones and is missing some. Recorded for this sample: some 110,000 clones. Sequences were obtained from PBMCs. The source is a man between 40 and 49 years old in good health and CMV-seropositive.

The CDR3, as DNA: TGCGCCAGCAGCCATGACCTATTGGGACTCCCAGCGACAGATACGCAGTATTTT. Its translation is CASSHDLLGLPATDTQYF. The chain couples TRBV4-3 to TRBJ2-3; possible D gene TRBD2, 6 bases. This CDR3 comprises 18 residues. Trimming pared 3 bases from V and 3 bases from J, leaving 22 bases between. The V gene's germline CDR1 is LGHNA and CDR2 YSLEER.

The chain carries TRBV5-4 and TRBJ2-2; no definite D call. The CDR3 spans 12 residues. V was trimmed by 1 base and J by 6 bases, leaving 4 bases between them. The V gene's germline CDR1 is SGHNT and CDR2 YYREEE (reference sequence). The CDR3 nucleotides read TGTGCCAGCAGCTTGCATGCCGGGGAGCTGTTTTTT. Its protein is CASSLHAGELFF.

The V gene is TRBV5-6, the J gene TRBJ1-1, with TRBD1 matching over 7 bases. V lost 4 bases to trimming and J lost 5 bases; unmatched junction nucleotides: 8. This CDR3 region has 14 residues. Germline CDR1 and CDR2: SGHDT and YYEEEE. CDR3 amino acids: CASSLGNRGTEAFF. The CDR3 DNA reads TGTGCCAGCAGCCTCGGTAACAGGGGAACTGAAGCTTTCTTT.

This rearrangement joins TRBV28 to TRBJ1-2; TRBD1 aligns across 7 bases. After removal of 5 bases from V and 0 bases from J, the junction contained 9 bases not matched to a gene. The CDR3 totals 16 residues. Germline CDR1 reads MDHEN; CDR2 reads SYDVKM. The DNA for the CDR3 is TGTGCCAGCAGTACGGGACAGTATTCGGCTAACTATGGCTACACCTTC. It codes for CASSTGQYSANYGYTF.

J is TRBJ2-1 and V is TRBV29-1; 7 bases fit TRBD2. Germline trimming cut 3 bases from V and 8 bases from J; bases unmatched to any gene: 13. The germline CDR1 and CDR2 sequences are SQVTM and ANQGSEA. The CDR3 runs 15 residues. For the CDR3, the DNA is TGCAGCGTTGACTCCTCTAGCGGAAAAGGCGATGAGCAGTTCTTC. Protein: CSVDSSSGKGDEQFF.

V gene TRBV7-2 combines with J gene TRBJ2-7, with 9 bases lining up with TRBD2. Losses at the gene ends were 1 base for V and 4 bases for J; bases not matched to a gene: 5. Germline V gene data show CDR1 as SGHTA and CDR2 as FQGNSA. The CDR3 runs to 15 residues. The CDR3: CASSLVAGDGYEQYF. The CDR3 nucleotides read TGTGCCAGCAGCTTAGTAGCGGGAGATGGGTACGAGCAGTACTTC.

This sequence joins TRBV7-2 and TRBJ2-7; D might be TRBD2 (6 bases). The V end lost 5 bases, the J end lost 5 bases, and 13 bases lay between the germline ends. Germline V gene lookup returns CDR1 SGHTA and CDR2 FQGNSA. The CDR3 loop spans 13 amino acids. The CDR3 DNA reads TGTGCCAGCAGCCGCCCCGGGGAGGACGAGCAGTACTTC. It translates to CASSRPGEDEQYF.

CDR3 nucleotides: TGTGCCAGCAGTCTTAGCGGAGCGGGAAATGAGCAGTTCTTC. It is translated as CASSLSGAGNEQFF. The rearrangement joins TRBV28 to TRBJ2-1, with 7 bases that match TRBD2. Trimming took 5 bases from V and 7 from J; bases not matched to a gene: 8. The CDR3 spans 14 residues. Germline V gene lookup returns CDR1 MDHEN and CDR2 SYDVKM.

The chain has TRBV2 and TRBJ2-2, with 12 bases matching TRBD1. The CDR3 sequence is 14 residues long. Germline lookup yields CDR1 SNHLY and CDR2 FYNNEI. CDR3 in DNA: TGTGGTGGTGGGACAGGGGGCGTCACCGGGGAGCTGTTTTTT. Translating it yields CGGGTGGVTGELFF. Using reference TRBV2 and TRBJ2-2 for the parts outside the CDR3, the full variable domain is EPEVTQTPSHQVTQMGQEVILRCVPISNHLYFYWYRQILGQKVEFLVSFYNNEISEKSEIFDDQFSVERPDGSNFTLKIRSTKLEDSAMYFCGGGTGGVTGELFFGEGSRLTVL.

The chain couples TRBV5-1 to TRBJ2-7, with 8 bases identical to TRBD2. Germline CDR1 SGHRS, CDR2 YFSETQ. J gave up 4 bases and V 1 base, and 7 bases lay outside the gene matches. CDR3 length equals 15 residues. CDR3 sequence reads: CASSLFSGGKYEQYF. Here the CDR3 DNA reads TGCGCCAGCAGCTTGTTCTCGGGAGGGAAATACGAGCAGTACTTC.

V gene TRBV28 combines with J gene TRBJ1-1, with D uncertain. The CDR3 spans 14 residues. V lost 5 bases, J lost 0 bases, and 10 bases lay in between. Germline loops: CDR1 MDHEN, CDR2 SYDVKM. The CDR3 DNA is TGTGCCAGCAGTCGCGGAGAAATGAACACTGAAGCTTTCTTT. Its translation is CASSRGEMNTEAFF.

The chain recombines TRBV28 with TRBJ1-2; weak D call: TRBD1 (5 bases). V was clipped by 10 bases and J by 0 bases, with 15 bases between them. The length of the CDR3 is 14 residues. From germline, CDR1 is MDHEN and CDR2 SYDVKM. The CDR3, as DNA: TGTGCCATCAGGGAGGGCAGCCCTAACTATGGCTACACCTTC. It is translated as CAIREGSPNYGYTF.

The gene calls are TRBV7-2 and TRBJ2-3; tentatively, D is TRBD2 (6 bases). Germline V gene sequence: CDR1 SGHTA, CDR2 FQGNSA. The CDR3 length is 16 residues. Trimming took 2 bases from V and 2 from J, leaving 14 bases between them. CDR3 nucleotide sequence: TGTGCCAGCAGCTTATTGGGGGAGGCTATCACAGATACGCAGTATTTT. Its translation is CASSLLGEAITDTQYF. The whole variable domain, filled in from reference TRBV7-2 and TRBJ2-3, reads GAGVSQSPSNKVTEKGKDVELRCDPISGHTALYWYRQSLGQGLEFLIYFQGNSAPDKSGLPSDRFSAERTGGSVSTLTIQRTQQEDSAVYLCASSLLGEAITDTQYFGPGTRLTVL.

V usage is TRBV2 and J usage is TRBJ2-5, with 8 bases that match TRBD1. The CDR3 is made up of 13 amino acids. Germline V CDR1 and CDR2: SNHLY, FYNNEI. The V segment lost 3 bases and the J segment 5 bases; nucleotides outside the gene matches: 2. CDR3 DNA sequence: TGTGCCAGCAGTGACAGGGGGCTGGAGACCCAGTACTTC. This encodes CASSDRGLETQYF.

The chain combines TRBV7-9 with TRBJ1-2; 9 bases agree with TRBD1. The V and J ends lost 1 base and 8 bases, in that order; junction bases with no gene match: 14. This CDR3 comprises 17 residues. Germline V gene lookup returns CDR1 SEHNR and CDR2 FQNEAQ (reference sequence). The CDR3 sequence is CASSLVVTGGHTGGYTF. The CDR3 DNA is TGTGCCAGCAGCTTAGTGGTCACAGGGGGCCACACGGGGGGCTACACCTTC.

The CDR3 here is CASSETAQYGANYGYTF. As DNA, the CDR3 is TGTGCCAGCAGTGAAACGGCGCAGTATGGAGCTAACTATGGCTACACCTTC. The J gene is TRBJ1-2, the V gene TRBV2; no clear D gene. CDR1 is SNHLY, CDR2 FYNNEI, per germline. V was pared by 2 bases and J by 0 bases, with 16 bases between. The CDR3 has 17 amino acids.

This sequence joins TRBV9 and TRBJ2-6; maybe TRBD1 (5 bases). The CDR3 spans 15 residues. Trimming removed 3 bases from V and 0 bases from J, with 7 bases in between. The germline V gene encodes CDR1 SGDLS and CDR2 YYNGEE. The CDR3, as DNA: TGTGCCAGCAGCGAGGGGCACTCTGGGGCCAACGTCCTGACTTTC. This translates into CASSEGHSGANVLTF.

The chain is built from TRBV27 and TRBJ1-2; D possibly corresponds to TRBD1 (6 bases). Trimming shortened V by 0 bases and J by 4 bases, and 12 bases separated the two germline ends. The CDR3 covers 15 residues. Germline V lookup: CDR1 MNHEY, CDR2 SMNVEV (reference sequence). The CDR3 reads CASSLSGTNPYGYTF. The CDR3 nucleotides are TGTGCCAGCAGTTTATCGGGGACAAACCCCTATGGCTACACCTTC.

The chain couples TRBV7-3 to TRBJ1-1, with no clear D. The V end was cut by 7 bases, the J end by 1 base, with 10 bases between. The CDR3 has 13 residues. Germline V CDR1 and CDR2: SGHTA, FQGTGA. This CDR3 reads CASTRERNTEAFF. As DNA, the CDR3 is TGTGCCAGCACCCGCGAGAGGAACACTGAAGCTTTCTTT.

The chain couples TRBV5-1 to TRBJ2-7, with TRBD2 matching 11 bases. CDR1 and CDR2 from the germline V gene are SGHRS and YFSETQ. Germline trimming cut 3 bases from V and 7 bases from J; bases unmatched to any gene: 15. The CDR3 consists of 17 residues. The CDR3 spells CASSYYTGHSGRGEQYF. Written as DNA, the CDR3 is TGCGCCAGCAGCTACTATACAGGGCATAGCGGGAGGGGTGAGCAGTACTTC.

The chain joins TRBV14 to TRBJ1-3; D remains unclear. CDR1 is SGHDN and CDR2 is FVKESK in the germline V gene. This CDR3 is 13 amino acids long. V lost 1 base, J lost 4 bases, and 5 bases lay in between. The CDR3, as DNA: TGTGCCAGCAGCCAAGTGCGAGGAAACACCATATATTTT. Amino acid sequence: CASSQVRGNTIYF. The complete variable domain, with remaining parts taken from reference TRBV14 and TRBJ1-3, reads EAGVTQFPSHSVIEKGQTVTLRCDPISGHDNLYWYRRVMGKEIKFLLHFVKESKQDESGMPNNRFLAERTGGTYSTLKVQPAELEDSGVYFCASSQVRGNTIYFGEGSWLTVV.

The chain links TRBV11-2 to TRBJ1-4; 10 bases agree with TRBD1. CDR3 length: 15 amino acids. The V gene's germline CDR1 is SGHAT and CDR2 FQNNGV. The J segment lost 7 bases and the V segment lost 4 bases, leaving 6 bases of the junction unmatched. The CDR3 DNA is TGTGCCAGCAGCTGGCCGGGACAGGGGACTGAAAAACTGTTTTTT. Its protein product is CASSWPGQGTEKLFF. Together with reference TRBV11-2 and TRBJ1-4, the CDR3 gives the full variable domain: EAGVAQSPRYKIIEKRQSVAFWCNPISGHATLYWYQQILGQGPKLLIQFQNNGVVDDSQLPKDRFSAERLKGVDSTLKIQPAKLEDSAVYLCASSWPGQGTEKLFFGSGTQLSVL.

This rearrangement joins TRBV6-5 to TRBJ2-7, with D maybe TRBD2 (5 bases). CDR3 length equals 11 residues. Trimming cost V 7 bases and J 5 bases, with 9 bases left between them. The germline V gene encodes CDR1 MNHEY and CDR2 SVGAGI. CDR3 amino acids: CASNRDHEQYF. CDR3 DNA: TGTGCCAGCAACCGGGATCACGAGCAGTACTTC.